The 32 T cell receptor beta chains presented below share a single source sample, sequenced in a study of technical replicates of blood from a few donors. Libraries were prepared by immunoSEQ multiplex PCR; TCRdb keeps only in-frame clonotypes and omits some of them. The data show 65,000 to 95,000 clones, 95% to 98% seen once. The specimen sequenced was T cells isolated from PBMCs. The receptors stem from a human donor in good health.

V is TRBV7-8 and J is TRBJ2-6, with 7 bases that match TRBD2. Germline lookup yields CDR1 SGHVS and CDR2 FQNEAQ. The CDR3 extends over 15 amino acids. V was clipped by 3 bases and J by 2 bases; unmatched bases: 1. CDR3 protein: CASSFGGTGANVLTF. CDR3 DNA sequence: TGTGCCAGCAGCTTCGGGGGGACTGGGGCCAACGTCCTGACTTTC. The full variable domain, with the rest looked up from reference TRBV7-8 and TRBJ2-6, is GAGVSQSPRYKVAKRGQDVALRCDPISGHVSLFWYQQALGQGPEFLTYFQNEAQLDKSGLPSDRFFAERPEGSVSTLKIQRTQQEDSAVYLCASSFGGTGANVLTFGAGSRLTVL.

The rearrangement uses TRBV7-9 and TRBJ1-3; 7 nucleotides line up with TRBD1. Germline V gives CDR1 SEHNR, CDR2 FQNEAQ (reference sequence). Trimming removed 8 bases from V and 4 bases from J; junction bases left unmatched: 5. This CDR3 spans 13 amino acids. CDR3: CASSRDSGNTIYF. The DNA for the CDR3 is TGTGCCAGCTCCCGGGACAGCGGAAACACCATATATTTT.

The chain joins TRBV6-5 to TRBJ2-7; 11 bases fit TRBD2. With 1 base clipped from V and 7 bases from J, the junction kept 6 bases outside the gene matches. This CDR3 is built from 15 residues. The V gene's germline CDR1 is MNHEY and CDR2 SVGAGI. The CDR3, as DNA: TGTGCCAGCAGTTACTTACTAGCGGGAGAAGGGGAGCAGTACTTC. Amino acids: CASSYLLAGEGEQYF.

Comments on this clone: The CDR3 does not close with the conserved phenylalanine or tryptophan, likely indicating a read error. The limits of the CDR3 on the DNA are not certain, so only TCRdb's listed CDR3 is given. The rearrangement joins TRBV5-5 to TRBJ1-1; the D call of TRBD1 is as the table states it, not checked on the DNA. 10 amino acids form the CDR3, both terminal residues included. Germline V gene data show CDR1 as SGHKS and CDR2 as YYEKEE (reference sequence). CDR3 in amino acids: CASSPKQGGV.

In its sample, this clone was seen once. The J gene is TRBJ2-7, the V gene TRBV6-1; TRBD2 agrees at 9 bases. Trimming took 6 bases from V and 4 from J; bases not matched to a gene: 10. This CDR3 has 15 amino acids. Germline V gene data show CDR1 as MNHNS and CDR2 as SASEGT. This chain's CDR3 is CASRFGAGGYYEQYF. CDR3 DNA: TGTGCCAGCAGGTTCGGAGCGGGAGGCTATTACGAGCAGTACTTC.

The chain couples TRBV6-6 to TRBJ2-7; 10 bases are shared with TRBD2. Germline values: CDR1 MNHNY, CDR2 SVGAGI (reference sequence). This CDR3 spans 14 amino acids. After removal of 6 bases from V and 4 bases from J, the junction contained 6 bases not matched to a gene. The CDR3 bases are TGTGCCAGCAGGCGGACTAGCGGAGGATACGAGCAGTACTTC. Protein product: CASRRTSGGYEQYF.

The chain links TRBV7-2 to TRBJ2-7; TRBD2 agrees at 9 bases. This CDR3 has 17 residues. The J segment lost 7 bases and the V segment lost 5 bases, leaving 18 bases of the junction unmatched. Germline V gene sequence: CDR1 SGHTA, CDR2 FQGNSA. In nucleotides, the CDR3 is TGTGCCAGCAGCCCGAGGCTAGCGGGACCCCCGCGGGGTGAGCAGTACTTC. As protein: CASSPRLAGPPRGEQYF.

This clone showed up just once. The rearrangement uses TRBV5-1 and TRBJ2-7, with 7 bases fitting TRBD2. CDR1 SGHRS and CDR2 YFSETQ come from the germline V gene. Trimming at V came to 0 bases and at J to 7 bases, leaving 4 bases not matched to a gene. The CDR3 totals 13 residues. CDR3 nucleotides: TGCGCCAGCAGCTTGGAGCGGGGAGTGGAGCAGTACTTC. Amino acid sequence: CASSLERGVEQYF.

The chain carries TRBV7-3 and TRBJ2-1; TRBD2 might be the D (5 bases). Germline V CDR1 and CDR2: SGHTA, FQGTGA. Trimming stripped 3 bases from V and 0 bases from J, with 12 bases between. CDR3 size: 16 residues. The CDR3 DNA is TGTGCCAGCAGCTTTAGCGTCCATCCCTCCTACAATGAGCAGTTCTTC. It encodes CASSFSVHPSYNEQFF.

The chain couples TRBV29-1 to TRBJ2-3; 7 bases agree with TRBD1. Germline V gene sequence: CDR1 SQVTM, CDR2 ANQGSEA. The CDR3 extends over 14 amino acids. Trimming cost V 8 bases and J 4 bases; bases outside gene matches: 12. The CDR3 region has the DNA TGCAGCTGCAACGAGGACAGGAGTCCAGATACGCAGTATTTT. Protein: CSCNEDRSPDTQYF.

V usage is TRBV7-9 and J usage is TRBJ2-7, with TRBD1 identical over 8 bases. The CDR3 sequence is 15 residues long. Germline V lookup: CDR1 SEHNR, CDR2 FQNEAQ (reference sequence). The J segment lost 3 bases and the V segment lost 4 bases, leaving 8 bases of the junction unmatched. The CDR3 nucleotides read TGTGCCAGCAGCTCTACCCAGGGGGCAAGCTACGAGCAGTACTTC. Its translation is CASSSTQGASYEQYF.

The chain recombines TRBV9 with TRBJ2-1; TRBD2 matches 10 bases. In germline, CDR1 is SGDLS, CDR2 YYNGEE. V lost 4 bases, J lost 1 base, and 8 bases stayed unmatched. The CDR3 is 17 amino acids. The CDR3 DNA follows: TGTGCCAGCAGCACCAGCGGGAGGGCCGCATCCTACAATGAGCAGTTCTTC. This translates into CASSTSGRAASYNEQFF.

The chain employs TRBV9 and TRBJ2-7; maybe TRBD2 (5 bases). The CDR3 loop spans 15 amino acids. CDR1 and CDR2 (germline): SGDLS, YYNGEE. Trimming removed 1 base at V and 1 base at J, with 12 bases between. The CDR3 here is CASSVSPGLSYEQYF. DNA for the CDR3: TGTGCCAGCAGCGTAAGCCCCGGACTTTCCTACGAGCAGTACTTC.

The chain carries TRBV5-5 and TRBJ2-7, with D possibly matching TRBD1 (7 bases). The CDR3 loop spans 14 amino acids. The ends were cut back, 3 bases at V and 3 bases at J, with 13 bases in the middle. Germline CDR1 is SGHKS and CDR2 is YYEKEE (reference sequence). The CDR3 here is CASSYAGQRYEQYF. CDR3 bases: TGTGCCAGCAGCTATGCGGGACAGCGCTACGAGCAGTACTTC.

The chain couples TRBV6-5 to TRBJ2-5; 7 bases align to TRBD2. Germline CDR1 is MNHEY and CDR2 is SVGAGI. The length of the CDR3 is 13 residues. The J segment lost 5 bases and the V segment lost 4 bases, leaving 4 bases of the junction unmatched. Written as DNA, the CDR3 is TGTGCCAGCAGTTCCGGGACTATCGAGACCCAGTACTTC. This sequence encodes CASSSGTIETQYF.

The gene calls are TRBV7-9 and TRBJ2-3; a possible D gene is TRBD2 (5 bases). Per germline, CDR1 SEHNR and CDR2 FQNEAQ (reference sequence). The CDR3 has 14 residues. Deletions cut 5 bases from V and 6 bases from J, with 15 bases between. The CDR3 DNA sequence: TGTGCCAGCAGCGCTCTTCTAGCATCGGATACGCAGTATTTT. This codes for CASSALLASDTQYF. The whole variable domain, filled in from reference TRBV7-9 and TRBJ2-3, reads DTGVSQNPRHKITKRGQNVTFRCDPISEHNRLYWYRQTLGQGPEFLTYFQNEAQLEKSRLLSDRFSAERPKGSFSTLEIQRTEQGDSAMYLCASSALLASDTQYFGPGTRLTVL.

This chain joins TRBV6-5 and TRBJ2-7, with a tentative D call TRBD2 (6 bases). This CDR3 has 15 amino acids. The V gene lost 2 bases and the J gene lost 2 bases, with 13 bases spanning the gap. The germline CDR1 and CDR2 sequences are MNHEY and SVGAGI. The CDR3 DNA reads TGTGCCAGCAGTTACGGGACTTATGGAACCTACGAGCAGTACTTC. Protein sequence: CASSYGTYGTYEQYF.

V gene TRBV20-1 combines with J gene TRBJ2-1; unclear D gene. Germline V gene lookup returns CDR1 DFQATT and CDR2 SNEGSKA (reference sequence). This CDR3 is 10 amino acids long. CDR3 sequence reads: CTSLYNEQFF. CDR3 bases: TGCACCTCTTTGTACAATGAGCAGTTCTTC.

The chain recombines TRBV5-1 with TRBJ2-2; weak D call: TRBD2 (5 bases). Germline loops: CDR1 SGHRS, CDR2 YFSETQ. V lost 5 bases and J 3 bases, leaving 20 bases between the germline ends. The CDR3 runs 17 residues. CDR3 bases: TGCGCCAGCAGTCGGATAGGAGGTGACGTGGACACCGGGGAGCTGTTTTTT. Translated, it gives CASSRIGGDVDTGELFF.

This rearrangement joins TRBV27 to TRBJ2-7, with 8 bases lining up with TRBD1. Germline V lookup: CDR1 MNHEY, CDR2 SMNVEV (reference sequence). CDR3 length equals 15 residues. V was pared by 3 bases and J by 3 bases, with 7 bases of the junction left unmatched. The CDR3 sequence: CASSFGGQGLYEQYF. CDR3 coding DNA: TGTGCCAGCAGTTTTGGAGGACAGGGTCTCTACGAGCAGTACTTC.

The chain joins TRBV18 to TRBJ2-7; 8 bases agree with TRBD1. Trimming removed 5 bases from V and 0 bases from J; junction bases left unmatched: 6. Looked up from germline, CDR1 is KGHSH and CDR2 is LQKENI. The CDR3 has 15 amino acids. Here the CDR3 reads CASSATGASSYEQYF. In DNA, the CDR3 is TGTGCCAGCTCAGCGACAGGGGCGAGCTCCTACGAGCAGTACTTC.

The chain recombines TRBV30 with TRBJ2-7; possible D gene TRBD2, 6 bases. This CDR3 has 13 amino acids. The germline V gene has CDR1 GTSNPN and CDR2 SVGIG (reference sequence). Trimming took off 4 bases at V and 5 bases at J, with 15 bases between the two ends. The CDR3 DNA reads as TGTGCCTGGACGGCAACGGGAGAGGACGAGCAGTACTTC. Translation: CAWTATGEDEQYF.

The gene calls are TRBV19 and TRBJ1-2, with D possibly matching TRBD1 (5 bases). V was pared by 3 bases and J by 8 bases, with 13 bases between. The CDR3 runs to 13 residues. From germline, CDR1 is LNHDA and CDR2 SQIVND (reference sequence). CDR3 loop: CASSIPQGVGYTF. CDR3 bases: TGTGCCAGTAGTATCCCGCAGGGCGTCGGCTACACCTTC.

The genes are TRBV10-3 and TRBJ1-5; D gene ambiguous. The CDR3 has 13 amino acids. V was pared by 4 bases and J by 5 bases, with 9 bases between. CDR1 and CDR2 (germline): ENHRY, SYGVKD. CDR3 in amino acids: CAISGTHDQPQHF. In DNA, the CDR3 is TGTGCCATCAGTGGGACTCATGATCAGCCCCAGCATTTT.

The chain uses TRBV5-6 and TRBJ2-3; 11 bases align to TRBD2. The CDR3 is 16 amino acids. The ends lost 3 bases at V and 2 bases at J; junction bases unmatched: 5. Germline lookup yields CDR1 SGHDT and CDR2 YYEEEE. CDR3 sequence (DNA): TGTGCCAGCAGCTGGGAGACTAGCGGGACCACAGATACGCAGTATTTT. This gives the protein CASSWETSGTTDTQYF. The complete variable domain, with remaining parts taken from reference TRBV5-6 and TRBJ2-3, reads DAGVTQSPTHLIKTRGQQVTLRCSPKSGHDTVSWYQQALGQGPQFIFQYYEEEERQRGNFPDRFSGHQFPNYSSELNVNALLLGDSALYLCASSWETSGTTDTQYFGPGTRLTVL.

This rearrangement joins TRBV30 to TRBJ1-2, with D unclear. Germline CDR1 reads GTSNPN; CDR2 reads SVGIG (reference sequence). This CDR3 is 12 amino acids long. V was shortened by 0 bases and J by 2 bases, with 4 bases between the two germline ends. DNA for the CDR3: TGTGCCTGGAGTGTAAGCAACTATGGCTACACCTTC. It specifies CAWSVSNYGYTF.

V usage is TRBV6-5 and J usage is TRBJ2-1; D may be TRBD2 (6 bases). Germline CDR1 reads MNHEY; CDR2 reads SVGAGI. V dropped 8 bases and J dropped 9 bases, with 17 bases sitting between them. The CDR3 consists of 13 residues. This CDR3 reads CASFPGDMAEQFF. The CDR3, as DNA: TGTGCCAGCTTCCCGGGAGATATGGCTGAGCAGTTCTTC.

The chain uses TRBV6-1 and TRBJ1-1, with unresolved D. The length of the CDR3 is 15 residues. V lost 0 bases and J 0 bases, leaving 8 bases between the germline ends. Germline assignment: CDR1 MNHNS and CDR2 SASEGT. The CDR3 loop reads CASSEARELNTEAFF. As DNA, the CDR3 is TGTGCCAGCAGTGAAGCGCGGGAGTTGAACACTGAAGCTTTCTTT.

The gene calls are TRBV7-3 and TRBJ1-1; maybe TRBD1 (5 bases). Germline V gives CDR1 SGHTA, CDR2 FQGTGA. CDR3 length: 16 residues. Trimming took off 2 bases at V and 0 bases at J, with 13 bases between the two ends. The CDR3 is CASSLGGDFMNTEAFF. CDR3 nucleotide sequence: TGTGCCAGCAGCTTAGGAGGGGATTTCATGAACACTGAAGCTTTCTTT.

The V gene is TRBV2, the J gene TRBJ2-1; 12 positions agree with TRBD2. V trimming: 9 bases; J trimming: 8 bases; junction bases outside the gene matches: 5. Germline V gives CDR1 SNHLY, CDR2 FYNNEI. The CDR3 length is 13 residues. DNA for the CDR3: TGTGCCAGGCCACTAGCGGGAGGACATGAGCAGTTCTTC. Its protein is CARPLAGGHEQFF.

This sequence joins TRBV2 and TRBJ1-1, with D uncertain. This CDR3 spans 12 amino acids. V lost 8 bases to trimming and J lost 4 bases, with 11 bases between them. Germline CDR1 reads SNHLY; CDR2 reads FYNNEI. CDR3 sequence: CASFGGSTEAFF. Written as DNA, the CDR3 is TGTGCCAGCTTTGGAGGAAGCACTGAAGCTTTCTTT.

This chain uses TRBV11-2 with TRBJ1-1; D remains unclear. CDR1 is SGHAT, CDR2 FQNNGV, per germline. This CDR3 region has 16 residues. Trimming stripped 0 bases from V and 2 bases from J, with 13 bases between. The CDR3 here is CASSLDSPGFNTEAFF. CDR3 sequence (DNA): TGTGCCAGCAGCTTAGACAGCCCCGGGTTCAACACTGAAGCTTTCTTT.